The 22 T cell receptor beta chains given below trace back to one sample, sequenced in a study of blood T cell repertoires in COVID-19. The protocol was immunoSEQ multiplex PCR, while the TCRdb copy is restricted to in-frame clones and leaves out a portion. This table has 150,000 to 200,000 clones, 80% to 90% appearing once. Input material: PBMCs or T cells enriched from blood (not recorded which). These receptor sequences come from a woman between 18 and 30 years old who had recovered from COVID-19.

This chain links TRBV4-3 with TRBJ2-3, with 10 bases that match TRBD1. The CDR3 consists of 15 residues. From germline, CDR1 is LGHNA and CDR2 YSLEER. Losses at the gene ends were 2 bases for V and 6 bases for J; bases not matched to a gene: 5. In nucleotides, the CDR3 is TGCGCCAGCAGCCAACCCGGGACAGGGGCCGATACGCAGTATTTT. Encoded protein: CASSQPGTGADTQYF.

The chain recombines TRBV10-3 with TRBJ2-7, with 10 positions matching TRBD2. The length of the CDR3 is 17 residues. V lost 4 bases, J lost 4 bases, and 13 bases stayed unmatched. CDR1 is ENHRY, CDR2 SYGVKD, per germline. This chain's CDR3 is CAISGSKSGGAEYEQYF. The DNA of the CDR3 is TGTGCCATCAGTGGTTCAAAAAGCGGGGGGGCAGAGTACGAGCAGTACTTC.

V gene TRBV6-5 combines with J gene TRBJ1-1, with 12 bases that match TRBD1. The CDR3 has 16 residues. Germline assignment: CDR1 MNHEY and CDR2 SVGAGI. Trimming took 0 bases from V and 7 from J; bases not matched to a gene: 6. The CDR3 loop is CASSYSGQGAGIEAFF. CDR3 DNA sequence: TGTGCCAGCAGTTACTCGGGACAGGGGGCAGGGATTGAAGCTTTCTTT.

The chain joins TRBV28 to TRBJ1-3, with D possibly being TRBD1 (6 bases). V lost 4 bases and J 0 bases, leaving 13 bases between the germline ends. The CDR3 sequence is 16 residues long. The germline CDR1 and CDR2 sequences are MDHEN and SYDVKM. The CDR3: CASSSGTPSSGNTIYF. The CDR3 coding sequence is TGTGCCAGCAGTTCAGGGACACCGAGCTCTGGAAACACCATATATTTT.

The CDR3 DNA is TGCAGTGCTAGTAACAATCGTCCTGGGGCCAACGTCCTGACTTTC. Its translation is CSASNNRPGANVLTF. This chain joins TRBV20-1 and TRBJ2-6; D not certain. The V end lost 3 bases, the J end lost 2 bases, and 11 bases lay between the germline ends. From germline, CDR1 is DFQATT and CDR2 SNEGSKA (reference sequence). The CDR3 spans 15 residues.

The genes are TRBV28 and TRBJ1-3, with D uncertain. Germline V gene data show CDR1 as MDHEN and CDR2 as SYDVKM. This CDR3 has 14 residues. V lost 7 bases to trimming and J lost 0 bases, with 10 bases between them. The CDR3 here is CASIRDNSGNTIYF. DNA of the CDR3: TGTGCCAGCATTCGGGATAACTCTGGAAACACCATATATTTT.

J is TRBJ2-2 and V is TRBV28; TRBD1 agrees at 7 bases. Germline CDR1 reads MDHEN; CDR2 reads SYDVKM. The CDR3 is made up of 15 amino acids. With 6 bases clipped from V and 6 bases from J, the junction kept 10 bases outside the gene matches. The CDR3 reads CASRQTGMIPGELFF. In DNA, the CDR3 is TGTGCCAGCAGACAGACAGGGATGATTCCCGGGGAGCTGTTTTTT. The full variable domain, rest sourced from reference TRBV28 and TRBJ2-2, is DVKVTQSSRYLVKRTGEKVFLECVQDMDHENMFWYRQDPGLGLRLIYFSYDVKMKEKGDIPEGYSVSREKKERFSLILESASTNQTSMYLCASRQTGMIPGELFFGEGSRLTVL.

J is TRBJ2-1 and V is TRBV5-1; D remains unclear. The germline V gene encodes CDR1 SGHRS and CDR2 YFSETQ. The ends were cut back, 2 bases at V and 1 base at J, with 7 bases in the middle. There are 14 residues in the CDR3. CDR3 sequence: CASSFERSYNEQFF. CDR3 nucleotide sequence: TGCGCCAGCAGCTTCGAGAGGTCCTACAATGAGCAGTTCTTC.

The table lists this clone with a count of one. V and J are TRBV2 and TRBJ2-5; TRBD2 aligns across 11 bases. CDR3 length: 15 residues. V shed 5 bases, J shed 2 bases, and the junction held 4 bases outside the gene matches. Germline loops: CDR1 SNHLY, CDR2 FYNNEI. CDR3 region: CASSLASGRQETQYF. The CDR3, as DNA: TGTGCCAGCAGTTTGGCTAGCGGGAGGCAAGAGACCCAGTACTTC.

V is TRBV5-1 and J is TRBJ2-7; possible D gene TRBD1, 6 bases. Germline V gives CDR1 SGHRS, CDR2 YFSETQ. The V end was cut by 7 bases, the J end by 2 bases, with 10 bases between. This CDR3 spans 12 amino acids. The CDR3 nucleotides are TGCGCCAGCGGACAGACCACCTACGAGCAGTACTTC. Amino acid sequence: CASGQTTYEQYF.

The gene calls are TRBV19 and TRBJ2-1, with a weak D call TRBD1 (6 bases). Trimming stripped 6 bases from V and 6 bases from J, with 12 bases between. Germline values: CDR1 LNHDA, CDR2 SQIVND (reference sequence). The CDR3 is 13 residues long. The CDR3 region has the DNA TGTGCCAGTAGATACAGGGCTAGCAATGAGCAGTTCTTC. The encoded protein is CASRYRASNEQFF.

The chain couples TRBV25-1 to TRBJ1-3; maybe TRBD1 (5 bases). The CDR3 sequence is 14 residues long. Germline loops: CDR1 MGHDK, CDR2 SYGVNS. V gave up 7 bases and J gave up 0 bases, with 10 bases separating them. The CDR3 spells CASMAGHSGNTIYF. DNA for the CDR3: TGTGCCAGCATGGCAGGGCACTCTGGAAACACCATATATTTT.

The chain combines TRBV6-1 with TRBJ2-4; 9 positions match TRBD1. V dropped 3 bases and J dropped 8; count of bases not matched to a gene: 2. The CDR3 consists of 13 residues. The germline V gene has CDR1 MNHNS and CDR2 SASEGT. CDR3 amino acids: CASSDWDRDIQYF. Here the CDR3 DNA reads TGTGCCAGCAGTGATTGGGACAGGGACATTCAGTACTTC.

This chain links TRBV19 with TRBJ1-2; tentatively, D is TRBD1 (5 bases). The V and J ends lost 6 bases and 7 bases respectively, with 18 bases between them. The length of the CDR3 is 14 residues. CDR1 is LNHDA, CDR2 SQIVND, per germline (reference sequence). The CDR3 region is CASSLQGGVRGYTF. CDR3 sequence (DNA): TGTGCCAGTAGCCTCCAGGGAGGGGTTCGTGGCTACACCTTC.

The sample holds one count of this clone. The chain carries TRBV10-2 and TRBJ2-2; 9 nucleotides match TRBD2. The V segment lost 5 bases and the J segment 5 bases; nucleotides outside the gene matches: 9. Germline V CDR1 and CDR2: WSHSY, SAAADI. This CDR3 is built from 16 residues. As DNA, the CDR3 is TGCGCCAGCAGTATTTTAGCGGGAGATCGGACCGGGGAGCTGTTTTTT. It is translated as CASSILAGDRTGELFF.

This clone was picked up a small number of times. The chain combines TRBV28 with TRBJ1-6; D unresolved. V was clipped by 5 bases and J by 0 bases, with 11 bases between them. From germline, CDR1 is MDHEN and CDR2 SYDVKM. The CDR3 runs 16 residues. The CDR3 DNA is TGTGCCAGCAGTAATTCACCGAGCTCCTATAATTCACCCCTCCACTTT. It translates to CASSNSPSSYNSPLHF.

The chain uses TRBV28 and TRBJ2-5, with 8 bases matching TRBD1. The germline gives CDR1 MDHEN, CDR2 SYDVKM. The CDR3 has 17 residues. V shed 5 bases, J shed 3 bases, and the junction held 14 bases outside the gene matches. The DNA for the CDR3 is TGTGCCAGCAGTCCCCGACGGACAGGGTCCTCTAAAGAGACCCAGTACTTC. Its translation is CASSPRRTGSSKETQYF.

V gene TRBV2 combines with J gene TRBJ2-1; TRBD2 might be the D (6 bases). CDR1 is SNHLY, CDR2 FYNNEI, per germline. The CDR3 loop spans 14 amino acids. Deletions cut 6 bases from V and 4 bases from J, with 13 bases between. The CDR3 coding sequence is TGTGCCAGCAGGGGGGGAGAGTATTACAATGAGCAGTTCTTC. This codes for CASRGGEYYNEQFF.

The V call is TRBV19, the J call TRBJ1-4; 9 positions match TRBD1. V shed 2 bases, J shed 7 bases, and the junction held 5 bases outside the gene matches. The CDR3 spans 15 residues. CDR1 is LNHDA and CDR2 is SQIVND in the germline V gene (reference sequence). For the CDR3, the DNA is TGTGCCAGTAGTATAAGGTCGGGACAGGGTGAAAAACTGTTTTTT. This encodes CASSIRSGQGEKLFF.

The CDR3 region is CASGAGGNIYYNEQFF. CDR3 sequence (DNA): TGTGCCAGCGGCGCGGGGGGGAATATTTACTACAATGAGCAGTTCTTC. The chain recombines TRBV28 with TRBJ2-1; 9 positions agree with TRBD2. J lost 3 bases, V lost 8 bases, and 11 bases had no gene match. Germline loops: CDR1 MDHEN, CDR2 SYDVKM. The CDR3 sequence is 16 residues long.

A few counts support this clone. V usage is TRBV9 and J usage is TRBJ1-1, with TRBD1 as a possible D gene (6 bases). V was shortened by 3 bases and J by 1 base, with 13 bases between the two germline ends. This CDR3 is built from 15 residues. Germline V gene lookup returns CDR1 SGDLS and CDR2 YYNGEE. DNA of the CDR3: TGTGCCAGCAGCGCCCAGGGGCAGGGGAACACTGAAGCTTTCTTT. It translates to CASSAQGQGNTEAFF.

The chain joins TRBV20-1 to TRBJ2-7, with D unresolved. There are 12 residues in the CDR3. Germline loops: CDR1 DFQATT, CDR2 SNEGSKA (reference sequence). V dropped 3 bases and J dropped 4 bases, with 10 bases sitting between them. CDR3 residues: CSASDKRYEQYF. The CDR3 coding sequence is TGCAGTGCTAGTGACAAGCGTTACGAGCAGTACTTC.